One sample yielded the 19 T cell receptor beta chains listed below, sequenced in a study of tissue T cells after allogeneic stem cell transplantation (dated by TCRdb to 2021 to 2024). Receptors were amplified or captured by the immunoSEQ multiplex PCR assay. Drawn from immuneACCESS, this table holds only the in-frame rearrangements with V and J called that TCRdb kept. Clones are partly lost; checked studies trace under half to an unresolved V gene and leave the rest unexplained. The sample data list about 21,000 clones, and around 70% of these were observed just once. Of the sample, about 0.41% falls within the top ten clones. Sequencing was carried out using blood. Every receptor here comes from a female BALB/c mouse in good health. This strain is of MHC haplotype H2-d.

As regards this clone: Gene names follow the mouse nomenclature. The CDR3 goes on 1 residue after the read ends, and that part is filled in from the germline J gene. The chain is built from TRBV13-1 and TRBJ1-1; D might be TRBD1 (6 bases). Trimming took off 0 bases at V and 8 bases at J, with 8 bases between the two ends. Germline loops: CDR1 NSHNY, CDR2 SYGAGN. The length of the CDR3 is 12 residues. The CDR3 bases that were read are TGTGCCAGCAGTGATGACAGGGTCGAAGTCTTC. Protein sequence: CASSDDRVEVF. The entire CDR3 reads CASSDDRVEVFF.

Comment on this clone: The genes and germline here are from mouse. The CDR3 end lies 1 residue beyond the end of the read and is filled in from the germline J gene. This chain uses TRBV13-1 with TRBJ1-4; 7 bases match TRBD1. Trimming removed 7 bases from V and 6 bases from J; junction bases left unmatched: 3. The germline V gene has CDR1 NSHNY and CDR2 SYGAGN. The CDR3 is 12 residues long. The CDR3 spells CASSDRDERLFF. The CDR3 DNA, read in part, is TGTGCCAGCTCCGACAGGGACGAAAGATTATTT.

With respect to this clone: The gene names here belong to mouse. The read is 1 residue too short to cover the CDR3 end, so that end is filled in from the germline J gene. V and J are TRBV5 and TRBJ2-2, with D unclear. The CDR3 totals 16 residues. Trimming took off 0 bases at V and 0 bases at J, with 8 bases between the two ends. From germline, CDR1 is LGHNA and CDR2 YNLKQL (reference sequence). The CDR3 reads CASSQERSANTGQLYF. The sequenced CDR3 bases are TGTGCCAGCAGCCAAGAGAGGTCAGCAAACACCGGGCAGCTCTAC.

The sample holds one count of this clone. The germline and genes are mouse ones. The observed sequence ends 1 residue before the CDR3 terminus, with the missing tail filled in from the germline J gene. The genes are TRBV5 and TRBJ2-7; 7 nucleotides agree with TRBD2. The germline V gene encodes CDR1 LGHNA and CDR2 YNLKQL (reference sequence). The CDR3 runs 13 residues. With V trimmed by 0 bases and J by 6 bases, 2 bases remained unmatched. Partial CDR3 DNA: TGTGCCAGCAGCCAAGAGGGGGGGAGTGAACAGTAC. Translation: CASSQEGGSEQY. The full-length CDR3 reads as CASSQEGGSEQYF.

Concerning this clone itself: Mouse germline and gene names are used. The sequenced fragment ends 1 residue before the CDR3 boundary, so the rest is inferred from the germline J gene. V gene TRBV20 combines with J gene TRBJ2-2; 7 bases agree with TRBD1. Germline assignment: CDR1 GFQATS and CDR2 STVNSAI. CDR3 size: 14 residues. V dropped 2 bases and J dropped 3; count of bases not matched to a gene: 3. The CDR3 reads CGARPGTDTGQLYF. The part of the CDR3 DNA that was read is TGTGGTGCTAGGCCCGGGACAGACACCGGGCAGCTCTAC.

For this clone: The germline and genes are mouse ones. Read coverage stops 1 residue before the CDR3 terminus; the germline J gene supplies the remainder. V and J are TRBV19 and TRBJ2-3, with D perhaps matching TRBD2 (7 bases). Trimming removed 2 bases from V and 4 bases from J, with 11 bases in between. Germline values: CDR1 FNHDT, CDR2 SITEND (reference sequence). This CDR3 is built from 14 residues. This CDR3 reads CASSIGGRPETLYF. CDR3 bases read: TGTGCCAGCAGTATTGGGGGGCGCCCAGAAACGCTGTAT.

On this clone itself: Gene names are mouse gene names. The CDR3 is cut off 1 residue early in the read; its end comes from the germline J gene. This chain joins TRBV5 and TRBJ1-2; a possible D gene is TRBD1 (5 bases). Germline assignment: CDR1 LGHNA and CDR2 YNLKQL (reference sequence). This CDR3 is built from 13 residues. V shed 2 bases and J shed 4 bases, with 8 bases lying between them. The part of the CDR3 DNA that was read is TGTGCCAGCAGCCAACAGGGAGGCTCCGACTACACC. Encoded protein: CASSQQGGSDYT. The whole CDR3 region reads CASSQQGGSDYTF.

In this sample, this clone turned up a few times. Mouse germline and gene names are used. The read is 1 residue too short to cover the CDR3 end, so that end is filled in from the germline J gene. This rearrangement joins TRBV13-3 to TRBJ2-7; D not certain. Germline V gene lookup returns CDR1 NNHDY and CDR2 SYVADS. Deletions cut 0 bases from V and 5 bases from J, with 3 bases between. The CDR3 loop spans 11 amino acids. The CDR3 loop reads CASSDADEQYF. The DNA read from the CDR3 is TGTGCCAGCAGTGATGCAGATGAACAGTAC.

Regarding this clone: All gene names here are mouse names. The missing CDR3 end, 1 residue past where the read stops, is filled in from the germline J gene. V gene TRBV5 combines with J gene TRBJ1-4; D might be TRBD1 (6 bases). The germline V gene encodes CDR1 LGHNA and CDR2 YNLKQL (reference sequence). V was trimmed by 1 base and J by 0 bases, leaving 6 bases between them. The CDR3 loop spans 15 amino acids. The CDR3 here is CASSQGTVSNERLFF. Partial CDR3 DNA: TGTGCCAGCAGCCAAGGGACAGTTTCCAACGAAAGATTATTT.

Remarks on this clone: Mouse gene names and germline throughout. The sequenced fragment ends 1 residue before the CDR3 boundary, so the rest is inferred from the germline J gene. The chain joins TRBV2 to TRBJ2-2, with 9 bases fitting TRBD2. V was pared by 0 bases and J by 6 bases, with 2 bases of the junction left unmatched. Germline-derived CDR1 and CDR2 are LGHNA and YSYQKL. The CDR3 is made up of 15 amino acids. The sequenced part of the CDR3 DNA is TGTGCCAGCAGCCAAGATAACTGGGGGGCCGGGCAGCTCTAC. Protein: CASSQDNWGAGQLY. The whole CDR3 is CASSQDNWGAGQLYF.

To note about this clone: Gene labels here are mouse ones. CDR3 amino acids: CTCSASAETLYF. CDR3 bases read: TGCACCTGCAGTGCGAGTGCAGAAACGCTGTAT. V is TRBV1 and J is TRBJ2-3; D is unresolved. The read comes to an end 1 residue before the CDR3 does, leaving the germline J gene to fill in the end. V was shortened by 3 bases and J by 0 bases, with 1 base between the two germline ends. Per germline, CDR1 NSQYPW and CDR2 LRSPGD (reference sequence). The CDR3 runs to 12 residues.

Turning to this clone: Germline and genes: mouse. The read ends 1 residue before the CDR3 terminus; that terminus is restored from the germline J gene. The chain links TRBV2 to TRBJ1-1; 8 bases are shared with TRBD1. J gave up 8 bases and V 2 bases, and 4 bases lay outside the gene matches. CDR3 length: 13 amino acids. Germline V lookup: CDR1 LGHNA, CDR2 YSYQKL. The CDR3 sequence is CASSQPQGAEVFF. Partial CDR3 DNA: TGTGCCAGCAGCCAACCTCAGGGGGCGGAAGTCTTC.

Comment on this clone: Gene and germline names: mouse. Read coverage stops 1 residue before the CDR3 terminus; the germline J gene supplies the remainder. The V gene is TRBV19, the J gene TRBJ2-2, with 12 bases that match TRBD1. The CDR3 spans 17 residues. Germline V gene data show CDR1 as FNHDT and CDR2 as SITEND (reference sequence). Germline trimming cut 4 bases from V and 2 bases from J; bases unmatched to any gene: 6. CDR3 DNA (partial): TGTGCCAGCAGTCTCCCGGGACAGGGGGCCAACACCGGGCAGCTCTAC. The encoded protein is CASSLPGQGANTGQLY. The CDR3 in its entirety is CASSLPGQGANTGQLYF.

For this clone: Gene names and germline match the mouse. Here the CDR3 reads CASSEGGAANTGQLYF. The covered CDR3 bases are TGTGCCAGCAGCGAAGGGGGGGCTGCAAACACCGGGCAGCTCTAC. J is TRBJ2-2 and V is TRBV13-3; 8 bases are a match to TRBD2. The CDR3 goes on 1 residue after the read ends, and that part is filled in from the germline J gene. From germline, CDR1 is NNHDY and CDR2 SYVADS. J lost 0 bases, V lost 5 bases, and 6 bases had no gene match. The CDR3 sequence is 16 residues long.

Only one count was recorded for this clone. Mouse germline and gene names are used. The read gets to within 1 residue of the CDR3 end, and the germline J gene fills in the rest. The V call is TRBV13-3, the J call TRBJ1-1, with TRBD1 matching over 10 bases. In germline, CDR1 is NNHDY, CDR2 SYVADS. The CDR3 length is 14 residues. V shed 4 bases and J 3 bases; nucleotides not matched to a gene: 3. The CDR3 spells CASSPGTGDTEVFF. Partial CDR3 DNA: TGTGCCAGCAGTCCCGGGACAGGGGACACAGAAGTCTTC.

Note on this clone: Mouse names are used for the genes. Read coverage stops 1 residue before the CDR3 terminus; the germline J gene supplies the remainder. V is TRBV24 and J is TRBJ2-5; 7 bases line up with TRBD1. Germline V CDR1 and CDR2: KGHTA, FRNEEI. The V and J ends lost 5 bases and 2 bases, in that order; junction bases with no gene match: 4. The CDR3 covers 14 residues. CDR3 DNA (partial): TGTGCCAGCAGTGACAGGGTAGGCCAAGACACCCAGTAC. It encodes CASSDRVGQDTQY. The complete CDR3 protein is CASSDRVGQDTQYF.

With respect to this clone: Germline and genes: mouse. Read coverage stops 1 residue before the CDR3 terminus; the germline J gene supplies the remainder. The gene calls are TRBV13-1 and TRBJ2-4; 7 nucleotides line up with TRBD1. CDR3 length equals 15 residues. CDR1 and CDR2 from the germline V gene are NSHNY and SYGAGN. The V and J ends lost 0 bases and 7 bases, in that order; junction bases with no gene match: 8. CDR3 sequence reads: CASSDAVQGKDTLYF. The sequenced part of the CDR3 DNA is TGTGCCAGCAGTGATGCAGTACAGGGGAAGGACACCTTGTAC.

With regard to this clone: Gene labels here are mouse ones. With the read ending 1 residue before the CDR3 end, the germline J gene is used to fill in that end. V and J are TRBV4 and TRBJ1-2, with 7 positions matching TRBD1. J was trimmed by 0 bases and V by 5 bases; bases with no gene match: 3. Germline V gene lookup returns CDR1 LGHDT and CDR2 YNNKQL (reference sequence). CDR3 length: 14 residues. The sequenced CDR3 bases are TGTGCCAGCAGCCCCGGGACAGCAAACTCCGACTACACC. Encoded protein: CASSPGTANSDYT. The entire CDR3 sequence reads CASSPGTANSDYTF. The full variable domain, in which reference TRBV4 and TRBJ1-2 provide the parts outside the CDR3, is ETAVFQTPNYHVTQVGNEVSFNCKQTLGHDTMYWYKQDSKKLLKIMFSYNNKQLIVNETVPRRFSPQSSDKAHLNLRIKSVEPEDSAVYLCASSPGTANSDYTFGSGTRLLVI.

This clone was observed a handful of times. Genes here carry mouse names. Read data end 1 residue before the CDR3 end; the end is taken from the germline J gene. The chain couples TRBV17 to TRBJ1-4; no reliable D call. CDR1 is MNHDT, CDR2 YYDKIL, per germline. Trimming took 3 bases from V and 7 from J, leaving 6 bases between them. CDR3 length: 12 amino acids. This chain's CDR3 is CASSSSGERLFF. The part of the CDR3 DNA that was read is TGTGCTAGCAGTAGCTCCGGCGAAAGATTATTT. Full variable domain (remainder filled in from reference TRBV17 and TRBJ1-4): DTTVKQNPRYKLARVGKPVNLICSQTMNHDTMYWYQKKPNQAPKLLLFYYDKILNREADTFEKFQSSRPNNSFCSLYIGSAGLEYSAMYLCASSSSGERLFFGHGTKLSVL.